Presented here are 3 T cell receptor beta chains from one specimen sequenced in a study of T cell responses to AZD1222 COVID-19 vaccine. Only in-frame clones appear in the TCRdb table, and some are missing; sequencing was by immunoSEQ multiplex PCR. The sample lists around 130,000 clones; more than 85% were seen once. The sample consisted of peripheral blood, taken on day 0 of AZD1222 vaccination. These TCRs come from an adult in good health.

A remark on this clone: Compared with germline, one end of the junction differs, possibly owing to a read error. This CDR3 reads CASNRGRANTESFF. The CDR3 DNA sequence: TGTGCCAGCAACCGCGGGAGGGCGAACACTGAATCTTTCTTT. The V call is TRBV6-5, the J call TRBJ1-1; D is undetermined. The CDR3 has 14 residues. Germline V gene sequence: CDR1 MNHEY, CDR2 SVGAGI.

This clone appeared a few times. This chain links TRBV4-2 with TRBJ2-7; tentatively, D is TRBD1 (5 bases). Germline CDR1 is LGHNA and CDR2 is YNFKEQ. Trimming shortened V by 4 bases and J by 2 bases, and 6 bases separated the two germline ends. The CDR3 length is 12 residues. The CDR3 spells CASSPGTYEQYF. The DNA of the CDR3 is TGTGCCAGCAGCCCAGGGACCTACGAGCAGTACTTC.

The V call is TRBV7-9, the J call TRBJ2-7; D uncertain. The CDR3 totals 13 residues. Germline CDR1 and CDR2: SEHNR and FQNEAQ (reference sequence). V was cut by 2 bases and J by 5 bases, with 10 bases left in between. As DNA, the CDR3 is TGTGCCAGCAGCTTAACGAGTAGCCACGAGCAGTACTTC. It codes for CASSLTSSHEQYF.